The 21 T cell receptor beta chains below were found in one sample sequenced in a study of blood T cell repertoires in COVID-19. Repertoires were generated with immunoSEQ multiplex PCR, while TCRdb's copy carries only in-frame clones and drops some. The profile shows approximately 80,000 clones, approximately 83% of them singletons. The sample consisted of peripheral blood. These receptors originate from a woman aged 70 to 79 with acute or convalescent COVID-19.

About this clone itself: Other DNA variants within this sample encode the same CDR3. This chain connects TRBV2 to TRBJ1-2; unclear D gene. The V and J ends lost 2 bases and 2 bases respectively, with 6 bases between them. Germline CDR1 and CDR2: SNHLY and FYNNEI. This CDR3 has 13 residues. As DNA, the CDR3 is TGTGCCAGCAGTGAATCAGTAAACTATGGCTACACCTTC. It is translated as CASSESVNYGYTF.

The rearrangement joins TRBV28 to TRBJ1-2, with D perhaps TRBD1 (5 bases). V was trimmed by 6 bases and J by 8 bases, leaving 16 bases between them. The CDR3 length is 13 residues. Germline V lookup: CDR1 MDHEN, CDR2 SYDVKM. The CDR3 DNA sequence: TGTGCCAGCAGCTCGCCTCAGGGAGGGGGCTACACCTTC. Translated, it gives CASSSPQGGGYTF.

The chain couples TRBV7-2 to TRBJ1-2; 8 nucleotides agree with TRBD1. The CDR3 is 13 residues long. The trim removed 6 bases at V and 7 bases at J, leaving 7 bases unmatched. Germline values: CDR1 SGHTA, CDR2 FQGNSA. The CDR3 coding sequence is TGTGCCAGCAGTTCGGACAGGGTTCGTGGCTACACCTTC. Amino acid sequence: CASSSDRVRGYTF.

The chain recombines TRBV19 with TRBJ1-5; tentative D call: TRBD1 (6 bases). Per the germline V gene, CDR1 is LNHDA and CDR2 is SQIVND (reference sequence). V was pared by 8 bases and J by 4 bases, with 12 bases between. The CDR3 sequence is 13 residues long. The CDR3 DNA is TGTGCCAGTGCCCCGGGACAAAATCAGCCCCAGCATTTT. It yields the protein CASAPGQNQPQHF.

The chain links TRBV6-1 to TRBJ1-2; maybe TRBD1 (6 bases). The V gene lost 3 bases and the J gene lost 3 bases, with 26 bases spanning the gap. CDR3 length: 19 residues. Germline lookup yields CDR1 MNHNS and CDR2 SASEGT. CDR3 nucleotide sequence: TGTGCCAGCAGTGATCCTGGGGGCGTCTGGGGGGGAAATTACTATGGCTACACCTTC. It specifies CASSDPGGVWGGNYYGYTF.

The chain links TRBV4-1 to TRBJ1-5, with TRBD1 as a possible D gene (5 bases). Between the trimmed V and J ends, which lost 1 base and 7 bases, there was a span of 11 bases. The CDR3 extends over 14 amino acids. Germline V gene sequence: CDR1 MGHRA, CDR2 YSYEKL. The CDR3 bases are TGCGCCAGCAGCCAAGGGGGCGCAGCCCAGCCCCAGCATTTT. Amino acids: CASSQGGAAQPQHF.

The chain recombines TRBV4-1 with TRBJ1-1; maybe TRBD1 (6 bases). Germline V gives CDR1 MGHRA, CDR2 YSYEKL. The length of the CDR3 is 14 residues. V was trimmed by 4 bases and J by 4 bases, leaving 13 bases between them. The CDR3 DNA is TGCGCCAGCAGCCGGGACACTGGCACCACTGAAGCTTTCTTT. Its translation: CASSRDTGTTEAFF.

The chain carries TRBV4-1 and TRBJ1-1; 10 bases align to TRBD1. V lost 1 base, J lost 3 bases, and 8 bases stayed unmatched. The germline CDR1 and CDR2 sequences are MGHRA and YSYEKL. The CDR3 loop spans 17 amino acids. CDR3 DNA: TGCGCCAGCAGCCAAGCCTTGGGACAGGGGATTTACACTGAAGCTTTCTTT. Translating gives CASSQALGQGIYTEAFF.

This rearrangement joins TRBV10-3 to TRBJ1-3; D possibly corresponds to TRBD1 (6 bases). The V gene's germline CDR1 is ENHRY and CDR2 SYGVKD. The CDR3 has 15 residues. The V gene lost 7 bases and the J gene lost 0 bases, with 13 bases spanning the gap. The CDR3 region is CAINGGANSGNTIYF. The CDR3 DNA is TGTGCCATCAATGGGGGGGCTAACTCTGGAAACACCATATATTTT.

This clone has just one count. V is TRBV5-5 and J is TRBJ1-1; 7 bases match TRBD1. The junction had 14 bases not matched to a gene; V was cut back by 0 bases and J by 3 bases. Germline-derived CDR1 and CDR2 are SGHKS and YYEKEE (reference sequence). The CDR3 loop spans 18 amino acids. CDR3 in DNA: TGTGCCAGCAGCTTGGTGCGGGGCGGCCGGACAGGAGACACTGAAGCTTTCTTT. Translating it yields CASSLVRGGRTGDTEAFF.

The genes are TRBV11-1 and TRBJ2-5, with a possible D match to TRBD2 (6 bases). CDR3 length: 14 residues. V gave up 3 bases and J gave up 4 bases, with 12 bases separating them. Germline values: CDR1 SGHAT, CDR2 FQDESV (reference sequence). CDR3 DNA sequence: TGTGCCAGCAGCTTCGGGCGGGGCCGAGAGACCCAGTACTTC. Translating it yields CASSFGRGRETQYF.

The chain combines TRBV11-2 with TRBJ1-1, with D perhaps TRBD1 (5 bases). The CDR3 length is 18 residues. Germline V gives CDR1 SGHAT, CDR2 FQNNGV. The ends were cut back, 5 bases at V and 0 bases at J, with 22 bases in the middle. CDR3 sequence (DNA): TGTGCCAGCAGCACCTCGGACACCTGGGGATGGATGAACACTGAAGCTTTCTTT. Translating gives CASSTSDTWGWMNTEAFF.

The chain is built from TRBV2 and TRBJ1-4, with 9 nucleotides matching TRBD1. The CDR3 extends over 14 amino acids. The junction had 6 bases not matched to a gene; V was cut back by 6 bases and J by 7 bases. Germline CDR1 reads SNHLY; CDR2 reads FYNNEI. Here the CDR3 DNA reads TGTGCCAGCAGAGGGACAGGGAGAACTGAAAAACTGTTTTTT. The encoded protein is CASRGTGRTEKLFF.

V gene TRBV2 combines with J gene TRBJ2-7, with TRBD1 identical over 7 bases. V shed 7 bases and J 3 bases; nucleotides not matched to a gene: 12. CDR3 length: 15 residues. Germline CDR1 is SNHLY and CDR2 is FYNNEI. The DNA for the CDR3 is TGTGCCAGCACAAATCCGGGACAGAGCCTCTACGAGCAGTACTTC. Its translation: CASTNPGQSLYEQYF.

This clone is a singleton in its sample. The chain's CDR3 is CASSLALTGTGELFF. Here the CDR3 DNA reads TGTGCCAGCAGCTTGGCTTTAACAGGGACCGGGGAGCTGTTTTTT. V is TRBV5-6 and J is TRBJ2-2; a possible D gene is TRBD1 (6 bases). The CDR3 extends over 15 amino acids. V was clipped by 0 bases and J by 5 bases, with 11 bases between them. Germline CDR1 SGHDT, CDR2 YYEEEE.

The CDR3 here is CASSPTLAMADTF. The CDR3 coding sequence is TGTGCCAGCAGCCCTACGCTAGCGATGGCTGACACCTTC. The genes are TRBV14 and TRBJ1-2; D remains unclear. Germline V gene data show CDR1 as SGHDN and CDR2 as FVKESK. V dropped 4 bases and J dropped 12 bases, with 18 bases sitting between them. There are 13 residues in the CDR3.

The chain couples TRBV9 to TRBJ2-2; 7 bases are a match to TRBD2. Germline CDR1 and CDR2: SGDLS and YYNGEE. This CDR3 spans 13 amino acids. V lost 2 bases to trimming and J lost 6 bases; unmatched junction nucleotides: 1. Here the CDR3 reads CASSVTSPGELFF. The CDR3 region has the DNA TGTGCCAGCAGCGTGACTAGCCCCGGGGAGCTGTTTTTT.

The rearrangement uses TRBV7-9 and TRBJ1-2, with 7 bases identical to TRBD1. J lost 8 bases, V lost 0 bases, and 3 bases had no gene match. This CDR3 contains 13 residues. The germline gives CDR1 SEHNR, CDR2 FQNEAQ (reference sequence). The CDR3 nucleotides are TGTGCCAGCAGCTTAGCGGGACAGCCGGGCTACACCTTC. This encodes CASSLAGQPGYTF.

The V and J genes are TRBV30 and TRBJ1-6; no firm D call. V shed 3 bases and J shed 10 bases, with 16 bases lying between them. The CDR3 is 14 residues long. Germline V gene sequence: CDR1 GTSNPN, CDR2 SVGIG (reference sequence). As DNA, the CDR3 is TGTGCCTGGAGGGGAGGTCGGATGGAATCACCCCTCCACTTT. This gives the protein CAWRGGRMESPLHF.

The rearrangement joins TRBV3-1 (or the pseudogene TRBV3-2) to TRBJ1-6; D gene ambiguous. Trimming took off 4 bases at V and 13 bases at J, with 11 bases between the two ends. Germline lookup yields CDR1 LGHDT and CDR2 YNNKEL (reference sequence). This CDR3 contains 12 residues. CDR3 sequence reads: CASSLRDTPLHF. CDR3 coding DNA: TGTGCCAGCAGCCTTAGAGACACCCCCCTCCACTTT.

The sample holds one count of this clone. The rearrangement uses TRBV11-1 and TRBJ1-3; D not certain. Per germline, CDR1 SGHAT and CDR2 FQDESV (reference sequence). V gave up 1 base and J gave up 0 bases, with 7 bases separating them. The CDR3 is made up of 15 amino acids. The CDR3 bases are TGTGCCAGCAGCTTAGTCGGAGGCTCTGGAAACACCATATATTTT. It specifies CASSLVGGSGNTIYF.